A single sample gave rise to the 8 T cell receptor beta chains below, sequenced in a study of T cell repertoires in cytomegalovirus infection (dated by TCRdb to the late 2010s). The sequencer listed for this sample is Illumina HiSeq 1500. In-frame beta chains were kept once TCRdb had trimmed the public reads at Q25 with fastp and called clones with MiXCR. Entries that share a CDR3 protein sequence are merged under the most common genes and DNA. The sample records 500,000 to 600,000 distinct CDR3 sequences, approximately 15% of which are singletons. The ten biggest clones cover roughly a quarter of the sample. Source material: CD8+ T cells from PBMCs. These receptors were collected from a human donor in good health (CMV status not recorded). Some clones in this sample may be carry-over from other donors' samples.

This chain connects TRBV6-1 to TRBJ2-1, with 12 bases lining up with TRBD2. Germline assignment: CDR1 MNHNS and CDR2 SASEGT. J lost 3 bases, V lost 7 bases, and 4 bases had no gene match. The CDR3 covers 15 residues. The CDR3 sequence is CASTPLAGGYNEQFF. In DNA form, the CDR3 reads TGTGCCAGCACCCCACTAGCGGGGGGCTACAATGAGCAGTTCTTC.

Only a few counts were recorded for this clonotype. This chain connects TRBV27 to TRBJ2-6, with D unclear. V shed 6 bases and J shed 0 bases, with 12 bases lying between them. The CDR3 runs 16 residues. Germline V gene lookup returns CDR1 MNHEY and CDR2 SMNVEV (reference sequence). CDR3 amino acids: CASSLLGSSGANVLTF. Here the CDR3 DNA reads TGTGCCAGCAGCCTCTTGGGAAGCTCTGGGGCCAACGTCCTGACTTTC.

This clonotype was recorded many times. The rearrangement joins TRBV12-3 or TRBV12-4 to TRBJ2-1; D unresolved. The CDR3 is 13 residues long. The ends were cut back, 2 bases at V and 1 base at J, with 3 bases in the middle. CDR3 sequence: CASSLQSYNEQFF. CDR3 sequence (DNA): TGTGCCAGCAGTTTACAGTCCTACAATGAGCAGTTCTTC.

The chain's CDR3 is CASDELDIDTQYF. Here the CDR3 DNA reads TGTGCCAGCGACGAATTGGACATAGATACGCAGTATTTT. This chain uses TRBV6-1 with TRBJ2-3; D possibly corresponds to TRBD1 (5 bases). Germline V gives CDR1 MNHNS, CDR2 SASEGT. V lost 8 bases and J 5 bases, leaving 14 bases between the germline ends. The CDR3 length is 13 residues.

This chain connects TRBV28 to TRBJ2-3; TRBD2 aligns across 10 bases. Germline loops: CDR1 MDHEN, CDR2 SYDVKM. This CDR3 is 17 amino acids long. The junction had 12 bases not matched to a gene; V was cut back by 5 bases and J by 4 bases. This CDR3 reads CASSPSSTSGRADTQYF. Written as DNA, the CDR3 is TGTGCCAGCAGTCCATCCTCGACTAGCGGGCGTGCAGATACGCAGTATTTT. Full variable domain (outside the CDR3, taken from reference TRBV28 and TRBJ2-3): DVKVTQSSRYLVKRTGEKVFLECVQDMDHENMFWYRQDPGLGLRLIYFSYDVKMKEKGDIPEGYSVSREKKERFSLILESASTNQTSMYLCASSPSSTSGRADTQYFGPGTRLTVL.

This clonotype was detected ten times or more. CDR3 region: CASSWNRDQPQHF. For the CDR3, the DNA is TGTGCCAGCAGCTGGAACAGGGATCAGCCCCAGCATTTT. The chain uses TRBV7-4 and TRBJ1-5, with a tentative D call TRBD1 (6 bases). Germline CDR1 SGHVT, CDR2 SQSDAQ. Trimming took 4 bases from V and 5 from J, leaving 9 bases between them. The CDR3 runs 13 residues.

This clonotype was seen many times. The chain carries TRBV7-9 and TRBJ1-2; 7 bases are shared with TRBD1. The J segment lost 3 bases and the V segment lost 7 bases, leaving 5 bases of the junction unmatched. CDR3 length: 13 amino acids. CDR1 SEHNR and CDR2 FQNEAQ come from the germline V gene (reference sequence). CDR3 residues: CASTDDRDYGYTF. In DNA, the CDR3 is TGTGCCAGCACCGACGACAGGGACTATGGCTACACCTTC.

The chain carries TRBV3-1 and TRBJ2-3, with 8 bases that match TRBD2. Per the germline V gene, CDR1 is LGHDT and CDR2 is YNNKEL (reference sequence). V dropped 0 bases and J dropped 2; count of bases not matched to a gene: 7. The CDR3 spans 17 residues. The CDR3 sequence is CASSQDYASGPTDTQYF. DNA for the CDR3: TGTGCCAGCAGCCAAGATTACGCTAGCGGGCCCACAGATACGCAGTATTTT.